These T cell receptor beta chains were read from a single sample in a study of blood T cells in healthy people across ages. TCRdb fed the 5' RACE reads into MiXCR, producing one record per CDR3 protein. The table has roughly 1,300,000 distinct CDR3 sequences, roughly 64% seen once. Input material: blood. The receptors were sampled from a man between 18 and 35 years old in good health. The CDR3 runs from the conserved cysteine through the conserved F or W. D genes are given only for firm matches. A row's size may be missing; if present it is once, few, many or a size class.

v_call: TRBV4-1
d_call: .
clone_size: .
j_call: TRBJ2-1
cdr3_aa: CASSQERGGRYNEQFF
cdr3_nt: TGCGCCAGCAGCCAAGAACGGGGCGGGCGCTACAATGAGCAGTTCTTC

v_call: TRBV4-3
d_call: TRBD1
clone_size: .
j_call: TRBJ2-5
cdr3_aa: CASSHAYRDRKETQYF
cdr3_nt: TGCGCCAGCAGCCACGCCTACCGGGACAGAAAAGAGACCCAGTACTTC

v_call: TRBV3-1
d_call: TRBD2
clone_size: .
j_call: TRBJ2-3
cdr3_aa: CASSQDQAGATDTQYF
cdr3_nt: TGTGCCAGCAGCCAAGATCAAGCGGGAGCCACAGATACGCAGTATTTT

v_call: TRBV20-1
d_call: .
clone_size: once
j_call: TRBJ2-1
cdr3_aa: CSARGVAETYNEQFF
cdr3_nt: TGCAGTGCTAGGGGCGTAGCGGAGACCTACAATGAGCAGTTCTTC

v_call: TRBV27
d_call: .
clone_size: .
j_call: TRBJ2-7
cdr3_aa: CASSGDNSCEQYF
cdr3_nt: TGTGCCAGCAGTGGGGACAACTCCTGCGAGCAGTACTTC

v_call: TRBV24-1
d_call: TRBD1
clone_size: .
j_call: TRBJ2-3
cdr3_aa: CATSDAGGSSTDTQYF
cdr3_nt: TGTGCCACCAGTGATGCAGGGGGTTCTAGCACAGATACGCAGTATTTT

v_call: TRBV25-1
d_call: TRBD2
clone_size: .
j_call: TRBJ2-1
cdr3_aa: CASSDGLAGVEQFF
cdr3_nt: TGTGCCAGCAGTGATGGACTAGCGGGAGTTGAGCAGTTCTTC

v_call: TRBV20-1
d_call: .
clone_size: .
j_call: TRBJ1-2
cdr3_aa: CSAAQAGINYGYTF
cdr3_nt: TGCAGTGCTGCCCAAGCAGGGATTAACTATGGCTACACCTTC

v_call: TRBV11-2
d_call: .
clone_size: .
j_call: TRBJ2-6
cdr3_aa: CASSRPAMPGTGPTGANVLTF
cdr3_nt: TGTGCCAGCAGCCGCCCGGCTATGCCCGGGACTGGGCCAACTGGGGCCAACGTCCTGACTTTC

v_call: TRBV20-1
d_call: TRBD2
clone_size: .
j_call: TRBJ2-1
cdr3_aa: CSVIRAGANYNEQFF
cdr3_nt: TGCAGTGTTATCCGAGCGGGAGCTAACTACAATGAGCAGTTCTTC

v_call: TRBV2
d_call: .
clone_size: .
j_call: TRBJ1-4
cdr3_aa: CASEQGREKLFF
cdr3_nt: TGTGCCAGCGAGCAGGGTAGGGAAAAACTGTTTTTT

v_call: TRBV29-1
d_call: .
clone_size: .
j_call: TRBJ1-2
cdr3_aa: CSVNQMGGYTF
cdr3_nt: TGCAGCGTTAACCAAATGGGGGGCTACACCTTC

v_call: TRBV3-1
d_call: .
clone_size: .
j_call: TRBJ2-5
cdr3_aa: CASSQDYIKETQYF
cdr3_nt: TGTGCCAGCAGCCAAGATTACATTAAAGAGACCCAGTACTTC

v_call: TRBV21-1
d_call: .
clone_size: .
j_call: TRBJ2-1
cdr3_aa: CARKPRDRANNEQFF
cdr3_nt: TGTGCCAGGAAGCCCCGGGACAGGGCGAACAATGAGCAGTTCTTC

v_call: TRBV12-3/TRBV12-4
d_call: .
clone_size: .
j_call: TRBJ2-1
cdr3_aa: CASTPLAAPVNEQFF
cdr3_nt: TGTGCCAGCACCCCTTTAGCGGCACCTGTCAATGAGCAGTTCTTC

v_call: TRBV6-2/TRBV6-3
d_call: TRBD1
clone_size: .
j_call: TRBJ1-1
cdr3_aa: CASSGRQGANTEAFF
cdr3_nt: TGTGCCAGCAGTGGCCGACAGGGAGCGAACACTGAAGCTTTCTTT

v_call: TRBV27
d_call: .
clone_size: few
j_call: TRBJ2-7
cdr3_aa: CASSSQLGSSYEQYF
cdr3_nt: TGTGCCAGCAGTTCCCAGTTGGGGAGCTCCTACGAGCAGTACTTC

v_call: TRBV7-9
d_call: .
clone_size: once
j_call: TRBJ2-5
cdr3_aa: CASSLLPGSEEETQYF
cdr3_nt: TGTGCCAGCAGCTTATTGCCAGGGAGTGAAGAAGAGACCCAGTACTTC

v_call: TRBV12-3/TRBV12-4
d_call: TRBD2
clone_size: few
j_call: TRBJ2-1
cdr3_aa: CASTLTSGAPGQFF
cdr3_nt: TGTGCCAGCACCCTAACTAGCGGGGCGCCTGGGCAGTTCTTC

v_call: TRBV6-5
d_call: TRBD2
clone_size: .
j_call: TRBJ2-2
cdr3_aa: CASSRPGLARVGELFF
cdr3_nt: TGTGCCAGCAGTCGCCCGGGACTAGCGAGGGTCGGGGAGCTGTTTTTT

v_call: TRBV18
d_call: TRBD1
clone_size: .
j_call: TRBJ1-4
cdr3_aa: CASSLDRGGEKLFF
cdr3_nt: TGTGCCAGCTCATTGGACAGGGGAGGCGAAAAACTGTTTTTT

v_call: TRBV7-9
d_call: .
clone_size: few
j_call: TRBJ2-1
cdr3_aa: CASSSRYYNEQFF
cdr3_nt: TGTGCCAGCAGCTCCAGGTACTACAATGAGCAGTTCTTC

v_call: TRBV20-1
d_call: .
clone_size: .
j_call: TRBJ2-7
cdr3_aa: CSARATEGGLYEQYF
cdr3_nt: TGCAGTGCTAGAGCCACCGAGGGCGGACTCTACGAGCAGTACTTC

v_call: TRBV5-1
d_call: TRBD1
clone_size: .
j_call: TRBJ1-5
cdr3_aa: CASSQGGTGDQPQHF
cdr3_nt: TGCGCCAGCAGCCAAGGTGGGACAGGGGATCAGCCCCAGCATTTT

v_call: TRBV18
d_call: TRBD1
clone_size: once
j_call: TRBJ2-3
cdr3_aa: CASSPRQGPGTQYF
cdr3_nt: TGTGCCAGCTCACCTAGACAGGGCCCGGGTACGCAGTATTTT

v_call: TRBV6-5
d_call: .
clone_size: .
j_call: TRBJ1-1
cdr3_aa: CASSIQGQNTEAFF
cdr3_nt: TGTGCCAGCAGTATACAGGGACAGAACACTGAAGCTTTCTTT

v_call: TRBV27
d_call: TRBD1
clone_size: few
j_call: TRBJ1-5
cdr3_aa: CASRQGWESGPQHF
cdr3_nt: TGTGCCAGCAGACAGGGGTGGGAATCAGGGCCCCAGCATTTT

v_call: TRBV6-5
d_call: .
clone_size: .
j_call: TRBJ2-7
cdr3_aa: CASSYLQTPYEQYF
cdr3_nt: TGTGCCAGCAGTTATTTACAGACACCCTACGAGCAGTACTTC

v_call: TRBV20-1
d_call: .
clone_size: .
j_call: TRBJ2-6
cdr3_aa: CSARVPHLSGANVLTF
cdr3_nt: TGCAGTGCTAGAGTTCCACATCTTTCTGGGGCCAACGTCCTGACTTTC

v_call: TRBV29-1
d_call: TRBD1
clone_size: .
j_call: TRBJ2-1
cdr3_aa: CSATGVSYNEQFF
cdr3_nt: TGCAGCGCAACAGGGGTCTCCTACAATGAGCAGTTCTTC

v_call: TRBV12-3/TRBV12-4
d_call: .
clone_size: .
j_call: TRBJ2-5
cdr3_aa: CASSWGSGGETQYF
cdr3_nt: TGTGCCAGCAGTTGGGGCAGTGGAGGAGAGACCCAGTACTTC

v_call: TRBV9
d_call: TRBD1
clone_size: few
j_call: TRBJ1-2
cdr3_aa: CASSGGQGPNYGYTF
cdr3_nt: TGTGCCAGCAGCGGTGGACAGGGACCTAACTATGGCTACACCTTC

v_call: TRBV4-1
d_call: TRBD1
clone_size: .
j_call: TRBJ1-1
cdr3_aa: CASSQGRQGVGSTEAFF
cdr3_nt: TGCGCCAGCAGCCAAGGCCGACAGGGGGTGGGGAGTACTGAAGCTTTCTTT

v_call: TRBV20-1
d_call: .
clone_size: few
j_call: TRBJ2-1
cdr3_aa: CSALGAVSYNEQFF
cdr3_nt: TGCAGTGCTTTAGGGGCCGTATCCTACAATGAGCAGTTCTTC

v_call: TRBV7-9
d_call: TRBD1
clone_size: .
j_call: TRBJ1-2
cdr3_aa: CASSHGTADPMSGYTF
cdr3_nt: TGTGCCAGCAGTCACGGGACAGCGGACCCTATGTCTGGCTACACCTTC

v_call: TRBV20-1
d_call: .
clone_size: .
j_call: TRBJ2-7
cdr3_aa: CSAQPQGTYEQYF
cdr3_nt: TGCAGTGCCCAACCCCAGGGCACCTACGAGCAGTACTTC

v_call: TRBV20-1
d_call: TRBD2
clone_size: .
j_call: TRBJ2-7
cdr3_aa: CSARRGNSYEQYF
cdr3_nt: TGCAGTGCTAGGCGGGGGAACTCCTACGAGCAGTACTTC

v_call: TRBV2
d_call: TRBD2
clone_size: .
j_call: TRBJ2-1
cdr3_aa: CASSDETSGRSYNEQFF
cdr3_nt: TGTGCCAGCAGTGATGAGACTAGCGGGAGGTCCTACAATGAGCAGTTCTTC

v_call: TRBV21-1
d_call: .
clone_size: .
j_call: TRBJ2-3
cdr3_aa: CASSSKPDRLYLREGADTQYF
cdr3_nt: TGTGCCAGCAGCTCAAAACCTGACAGGCTCTATCTTAGGGAGGGGGCAGATACGCAGTATTTT

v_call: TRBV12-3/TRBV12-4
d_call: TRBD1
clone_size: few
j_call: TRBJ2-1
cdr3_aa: CASSFNRGVEQFF
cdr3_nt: TGTGCCAGCAGCTTCAACAGGGGCGTTGAGCAGTTCTTC

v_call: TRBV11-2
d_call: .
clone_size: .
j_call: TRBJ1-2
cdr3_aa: CASSRRGSGYTF
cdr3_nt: TGTGCCAGCAGCCGAAGAGGGAGCGGCTACACCTTC

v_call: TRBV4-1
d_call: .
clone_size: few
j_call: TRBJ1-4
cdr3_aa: CASSQVDRLTSESFF
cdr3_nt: TGCGCCAGCAGCCAAGTTGATAGGTTGACTTCGGAATCGTTTTTT

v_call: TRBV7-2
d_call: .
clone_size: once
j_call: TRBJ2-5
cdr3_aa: CASSYSTSSETQYF
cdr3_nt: TGTGCCAGCAGCTACTCGACTAGTTCCGAGACCCAGTACTTC

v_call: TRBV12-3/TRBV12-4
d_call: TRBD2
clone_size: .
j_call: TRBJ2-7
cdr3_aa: CASSPNGTSGTYEQYF
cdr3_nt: TGTGCCAGCAGCCCTAATGGGACTAGCGGAACCTACGAGCAGTACTTC

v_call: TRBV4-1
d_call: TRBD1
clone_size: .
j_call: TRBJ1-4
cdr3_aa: CASSQGGGLNEKLFF
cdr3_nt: TGCGCCAGCAGCCAAGGAGGGGGCTTAAATGAAAAACTGTTTTTT

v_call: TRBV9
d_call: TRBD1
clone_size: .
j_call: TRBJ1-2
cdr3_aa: CASSLTGTGLGYTF
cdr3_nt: TGTGCCAGCAGCTTAACCGGGACAGGGCTTGGCTACACCTTC

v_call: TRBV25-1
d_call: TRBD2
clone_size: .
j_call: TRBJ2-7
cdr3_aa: CASSSSGGTTEQYF
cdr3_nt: TGTGCCAGCAGTAGTAGCGGGGGGACCACCGAGCAGTACTTC

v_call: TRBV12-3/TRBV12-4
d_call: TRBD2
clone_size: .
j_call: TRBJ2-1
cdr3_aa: CASSFPSGSGGGISYNEQFF
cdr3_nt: TGTGCCAGCAGTTTCCCCTCTGGTAGCGGGGGTGGTATTTCCTACAATGAGCAGTTCTTC

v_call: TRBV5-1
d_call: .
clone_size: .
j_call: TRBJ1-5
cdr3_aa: CASRAGLGNQPQHF
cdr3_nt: TGCGCCAGCAGGGCTGGGCTAGGCAATCAGCCCCAGCATTTT

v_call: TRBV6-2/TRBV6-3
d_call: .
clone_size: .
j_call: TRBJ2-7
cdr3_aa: CATLTGRSITYEQYF
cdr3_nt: TGTGCCACCTTAACCGGACGGAGTATAACCTACGAGCAGTACTTC

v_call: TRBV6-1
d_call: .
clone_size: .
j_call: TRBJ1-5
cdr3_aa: CASSEGQGMNQPQHF
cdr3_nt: TGTGCCAGCAGTGAAGGGCAGGGAATGAATCAGCCCCAGCATTTT

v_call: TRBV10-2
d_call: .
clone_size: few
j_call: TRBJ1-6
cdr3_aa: CATFRQGLNSPLHF
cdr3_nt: TGCGCCACATTTCGCCAGGGGTTAAATTCACCCCTCCACTTT

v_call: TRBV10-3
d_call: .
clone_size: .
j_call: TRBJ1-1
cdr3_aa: CAIGELPLPNTEAFF
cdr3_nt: TGTGCCATCGGTGAGTTACCGCTCCCGAACACTGAAGCTTTCTTT

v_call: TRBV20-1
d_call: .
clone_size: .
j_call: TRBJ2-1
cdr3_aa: CSAREGSMGGTEQFF
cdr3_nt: TGCAGTGCTAGAGAGGGTTCGATGGGGGGAACTGAGCAGTTCTTC

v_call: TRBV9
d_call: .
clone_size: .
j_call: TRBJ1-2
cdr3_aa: CASSVMSGDYGYTF
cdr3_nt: TGTGCCAGCAGCGTAATGAGTGGGGACTATGGCTACACCTTC

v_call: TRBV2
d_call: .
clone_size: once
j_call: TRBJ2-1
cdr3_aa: CATQGQLAYNEQFF
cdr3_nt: TGTGCCACCCAAGGGCAGCTTGCTTACAATGAGCAGTTCTTC

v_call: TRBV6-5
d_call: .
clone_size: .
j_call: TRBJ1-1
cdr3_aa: CATQTTNTEAFF
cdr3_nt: TGTGCCACCCAGACTACGAACACTGAAGCTTTCTTT

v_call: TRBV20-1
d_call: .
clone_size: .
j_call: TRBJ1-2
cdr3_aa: CSATTRQDAYGYTF
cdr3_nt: TGCAGTGCTACCACCCGACAGGACGCCTATGGCTACACCTTC

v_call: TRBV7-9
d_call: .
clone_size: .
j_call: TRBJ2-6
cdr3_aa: CASRAPGPVSPGANVLTF
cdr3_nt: TGTGCCAGCAGAGCTCCGGGACCAGTCTCTCCGGGGGCCAACGTCCTGACTTTC